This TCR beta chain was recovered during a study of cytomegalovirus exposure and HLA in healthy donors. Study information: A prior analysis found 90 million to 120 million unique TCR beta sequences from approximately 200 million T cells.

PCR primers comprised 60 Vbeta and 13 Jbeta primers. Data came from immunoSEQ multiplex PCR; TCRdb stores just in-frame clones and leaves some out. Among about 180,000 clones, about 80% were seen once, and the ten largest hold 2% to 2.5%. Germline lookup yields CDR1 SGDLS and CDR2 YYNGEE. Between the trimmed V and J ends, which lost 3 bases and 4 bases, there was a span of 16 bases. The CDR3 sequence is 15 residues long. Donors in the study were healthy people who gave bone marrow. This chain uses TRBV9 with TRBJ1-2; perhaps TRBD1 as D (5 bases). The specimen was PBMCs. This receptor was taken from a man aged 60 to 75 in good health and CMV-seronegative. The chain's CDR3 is CASSAVGQGGYGYTF. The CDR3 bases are TGTGCCAGCAGCGCCGTGGGGCAGGGAGGCTATGGCTACACCTTC.